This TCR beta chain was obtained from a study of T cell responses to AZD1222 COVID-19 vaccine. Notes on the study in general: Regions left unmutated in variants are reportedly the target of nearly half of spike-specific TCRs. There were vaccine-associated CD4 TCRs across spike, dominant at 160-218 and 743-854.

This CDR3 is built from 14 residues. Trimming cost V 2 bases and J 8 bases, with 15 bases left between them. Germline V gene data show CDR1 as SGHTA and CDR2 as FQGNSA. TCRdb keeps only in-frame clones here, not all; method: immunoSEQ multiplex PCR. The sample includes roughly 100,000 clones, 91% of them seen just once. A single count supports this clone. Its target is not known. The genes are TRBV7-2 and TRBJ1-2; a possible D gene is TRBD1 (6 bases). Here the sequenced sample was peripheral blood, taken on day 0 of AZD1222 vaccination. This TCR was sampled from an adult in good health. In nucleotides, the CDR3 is TGTGCCAGCAGCTTATTTACGGGGGCAGGCGGCTACACCTTC. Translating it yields CASSLFTGAGGYTF.